The next 11 T cell receptor beta chains were all read from a single sample in a study of blood T cell repertoires in COVID-19 (dated by TCRdb to the early 2020s). Receptor amplification or capture employed the immunoSEQ multiplex PCR assay. Here the immuneACCESS table is served through TCRdb, limited to in-frame sequences with V and J called. Missing clones are a known gap in these copies; in checked studies unresolved V genes cover under half, and the rest lacks a known reason. For this sample the table gives around 100,000 clones, of which around 90% were detected only once. The ten largest make up 5% to 6.5% of the sample. The sequenced material came from peripheral blood. Every receptor here comes from a woman aged 45-65 years with COVID-19, enrolled during active disease.

V gene TRBV5-1 combines with J gene TRBJ2-1, with unresolved D. The CDR3 extends over 15 amino acids. Germline-derived CDR1 and CDR2 are SGHRS and YFSETQ. Trimming shortened V by 0 bases and J by 3 bases, and 10 bases separated the two germline ends. CDR3 nucleotides: TGCGCCAGCAGCTTGGCCGGTGGTCGCTACAATGAGCAGTTCTTC. Protein product: CASSLAGGRYNEQFF.

This sequence joins TRBV7-9 and TRBJ2-3; D not resolved. V dropped 8 bases and J dropped 4 bases, with 16 bases sitting between them. This CDR3 has 14 residues. Germline V gene data show CDR1 as SEHNR and CDR2 as FQNEAQ (reference sequence). The CDR3 region has the DNA TGTGCCAGCGTCGTTACCGAAAGCGCAGATACGCAGTATTTT. Translation: CASVVTESADTQYF.

The V and J genes are TRBV19 and TRBJ2-2, with 10 bases aligning to TRBD2. The CDR3 has 15 residues. Trimming removed 3 bases from V and 5 bases from J; junction bases left unmatched: 3. Germline V lookup: CDR1 LNHDA, CDR2 SQIVND (reference sequence). CDR3 in amino acids: CASSILGLATGELFF. Here the CDR3 DNA reads TGTGCCAGTAGTATCCTGGGACTAGCGACCGGGGAGCTGTTTTTT.

The rearrangement uses TRBV5-1 and TRBJ2-2, with 9 bases fitting TRBD2. The trim removed 0 bases at V and 6 bases at J, leaving 6 bases unmatched. CDR1 is SGHRS and CDR2 is YFSETQ in the germline V gene. The CDR3 is made up of 16 amino acids. This chain's CDR3 is CASSLEPAGGAGELFF. In nucleotides, the CDR3 is TGCGCCAGCAGCTTGGAACCAGCGGGGGGAGCCGGGGAGCTGTTTTTT.

J is TRBJ2-3 and V is TRBV6-4, with TRBD2 matching over 8 bases. Per the germline V gene, CDR1 is MRHNA and CDR2 is SNTAGT. CDR3 length: 16 amino acids. V was clipped by 0 bases and J by 3 bases; unmatched bases: 5. CDR3 residues: CASSDSKGGGTDTQYF. DNA of the CDR3: TGTGCCAGCAGTGACTCGAAGGGCGGGGGGACAGATACGCAGTATTTT.

The V gene is TRBV4-1, the J gene TRBJ1-2; TRBD1 is a possible D gene (5 bases). Trimming cost V 0 bases and J 5 bases, with 10 bases left between them. The CDR3 runs 14 residues. The V gene's germline CDR1 is MGHRA and CDR2 YSYEKL. The CDR3 region has the DNA TGCGCCAGCAGCCAAGAACAGGAAAAGTATGGCTACACCTTC. Translating it yields CASSQEQEKYGYTF.

The chain recombines TRBV12-3 or TRBV12-4 with TRBJ1-6; a weak D match, TRBD1 (5 bases). The CDR3 covers 12 residues. V lost 8 bases and J lost 5, with 7 bases in between. Here the CDR3 reads CASSRDNSPLHF. The CDR3 nucleotides read TGTGCCAGCTCCAGGGATAATTCACCCCTCCACTTT.

Details on this clone: At one end the junction does not follow the germline gene, possibly because of a read error. The chain is built from TRBV5-1 and TRBJ1-4; TRBD1 might be the D (5 bases). Germline V gene data show CDR1 as SGHRS and CDR2 as YFSETQ. This CDR3 is built from 14 residues. The CDR3 protein is CVSSLEGPNEKLFF. The CDR3 DNA reads as TGCGTCAGCAGCTTGGAGGGGCCGAATGAAAAACTGTTTTTT.

The J gene is TRBJ2-5, the V gene TRBV3-1 (or the pseudogene TRBV3-2); TRBD2 matches at 10 bases. J lost 3 bases, V lost 3 bases, and 4 bases had no gene match. Germline V CDR1 and CDR2: LGHDT, YNNKEL (reference sequence). CDR3 length: 15 amino acids. The CDR3 is CASSHWLAGEETQYF. The CDR3 DNA sequence: TGTGCCAGCAGCCACTGGCTAGCGGGGGAAGAGACCCAGTACTTC.

The gene calls are TRBV12-5 and TRBJ1-6; weak D call: TRBD1 (6 bases). The germline gives CDR1 LGHNT, CDR2 FRNRAP. CDR3 length: 15 amino acids. Trimming cost V 2 bases and J 10 bases, with 15 bases left between them. This CDR3 reads CASGLWAGVDSPLHF. As DNA, the CDR3 is TGTGCTAGTGGTTTGTGGGCAGGGGTAGACTCACCCCTCCACTTT.

This clone was recorded a few times. The rearrangement links TRBV19 to TRBJ1-1, with TRBD1 matching over 10 bases. The germline V gene encodes CDR1 LNHDA and CDR2 SQIVND (reference sequence). This CDR3 is 14 amino acids long. J was trimmed by 7 bases and V by 5 bases; bases with no gene match: 7. CDR3 in DNA: TGTGCCAGTAGTGCGCGACAGGGGGCGAATGAAGCTTTCTTT. Translation gives CASSARQGANEAFF.